Listed here are 12 T cell receptor beta chains from one sample, sequenced in a study of T cell responses to AZD1222 COVID-19 vaccine. Repertoires were generated with immunoSEQ multiplex PCR, while TCRdb's copy carries only in-frame clones and drops some. Among 150,000 to 200,000 clones, around 86% were seen once, and the ten largest hold approximately 2.5%. The input for sequencing was peripheral blood, taken on day 0 of MenACWY control vaccination. The source is an adult in good health.

The V and J genes are TRBV7-2 and TRBJ2-3; no firm D call. CDR1 and CDR2 (germline): SGHTA, FQGNSA. This CDR3 is 11 amino acids long. The germline V and J ends were trimmed by 5 bases and 7 bases, with 7 bases remaining between them. The CDR3 spells CASSLIHTQYF. The CDR3, as DNA: TGTGCCAGCAGCCTAATCCATACGCAGTATTTT.

V is TRBV6-4 and J is TRBJ2-1, with 8 bases fitting TRBD2. With 0 bases clipped from V and 6 bases from J, the junction kept 4 bases outside the gene matches. The CDR3 is made up of 15 amino acids. Germline V gene lookup returns CDR1 MRHNA and CDR2 SNTAGT. CDR3 nucleotide sequence: TGTGCCAGCAGTGACTCAGCGGGGGCTCCCAATGAGCAGTTCTTC. Amino acids: CASSDSAGAPNEQFF.

The genes are TRBV11-2 and TRBJ2-5; D is ambiguous. The germline V gene encodes CDR1 SGHAT and CDR2 FQNNGV. V was shortened by 5 bases and J by 2 bases, with 18 bases between the two germline ends. The CDR3 is 16 amino acids. CDR3 sequence reads: CASSPLLVAEQETQYF. For the CDR3, the DNA is TGTGCCAGCAGCCCGCTCTTGGTCGCGGAACAAGAGACCCAGTACTTC.

The V and J genes are TRBV19 and TRBJ1-5; D gene uncertain. The CDR3 is made up of 11 amino acids. The germline CDR1 and CDR2 sequences are LNHDA and SQIVND (reference sequence). Trimming took 8 bases from V and 3 from J, leaving 5 bases between them. Written as DNA, the CDR3 is TGTGCCAGTGGAGTCAATCAGCCCCAGCATTTT. Protein product: CASGVNQPQHF.

This chain uses TRBV3-1 (or the pseudogene TRBV3-2) with TRBJ1-1; D not certain. Germline V lookup: CDR1 LGHDT, CDR2 YNNKEL (reference sequence). The CDR3 sequence is 13 residues long. Trimming shortened V by 8 bases and J by 1 base, and 11 bases separated the two germline ends. The CDR3 spells CASGWAQNTEAFF. In DNA, the CDR3 is TGTGCCAGCGGTTGGGCGCAGAACACTGAAGCTTTCTTT.

This clone is a singleton in its sample. The rearrangement joins TRBV6-5 to TRBJ1-2; perhaps TRBD1 as D (6 bases). Germline-derived CDR1 and CDR2 are MNHEY and SVGAGI. The CDR3 consists of 13 residues. The V end was cut by 8 bases, the J end by 6 bases, with 16 bases between. The CDR3 nucleotides are TGTGCCAGCGAAGGACAGTTCGATAATGGCTACACCTTC. Translated: CASEGQFDNGYTF.

The V gene is TRBV2, the J gene TRBJ2-2; D uncertain. This CDR3 has 16 residues. Germline V lookup: CDR1 SNHLY, CDR2 FYNNEI. Trimming took off 9 bases at V and 2 bases at J, with 19 bases between the two ends. The CDR3: CARGPSGSRNTGELFF. The DNA of the CDR3 is TGTGCCAGGGGCCCCTCAGGATCACGAAACACCGGGGAGCTGTTTTTT.

The chain recombines TRBV7-9 with TRBJ2-7; unclear D gene. CDR1 and CDR2 (germline): SEHNR, FQNEAQ (reference sequence). V dropped 4 bases and J dropped 0 bases, with 16 bases sitting between them. The CDR3 spans 16 residues. CDR3 in amino acids: CASSSPDPRSSYEQYF. The CDR3, as DNA: TGTGCCAGCAGCTCCCCAGACCCTCGTAGCTCCTACGAGCAGTACTTC.

V is TRBV6-6 and J is TRBJ1-1; 9 nucleotides match TRBD1. The CDR3 covers 15 residues. Germline lookup yields CDR1 MNHNY and CDR2 SVGAGI (reference sequence). V trimming: 5 bases; J trimming: 0 bases; junction bases outside the gene matches: 4. The CDR3 sequence is CASSTTGGLNTEAFF. The CDR3 region has the DNA TGTGCCAGCAGTACAACAGGGGGCTTGAACACTGAAGCTTTCTTT.

The chain carries TRBV29-1 and TRBJ1-1; no clear D. The CDR3 has 12 amino acids. Germline loops: CDR1 SQVTM, CDR2 ANQGSEA. V was clipped by 4 bases and J by 7 bases, with 13 bases between them. The CDR3 protein is CSVGGLAVEAFF. The DNA for the CDR3 is TGCAGCGTTGGAGGTCTGGCCGTTGAAGCTTTCTTT.

The V gene is TRBV6-5, the J gene TRBJ2-3; no definite D call. Germline CDR1 is MNHEY and CDR2 is SVGAGI. Between the trimmed V and J ends, which lost 6 bases and 1 base, there was a span of 8 bases. The CDR3 is 13 amino acids. The CDR3 DNA reads TGTGCCAGCAGGGCTCCGGGCACAGATACGCAGTATTTT. This codes for CASRAPGTDTQYF.

J is TRBJ2-3 and V is TRBV9, with TRBD1 matching over 8 bases. This CDR3 has 17 residues. J lost 6 bases, V lost 7 bases, and 19 bases had no gene match. The germline V gene has CDR1 SGDLS and CDR2 YYNGEE. The CDR3 DNA follows: TGTGCCAGCGGACGGGACAGGTCATCTAGCAGAGGGGATACGCAGTATTTT. Translation: CASGRDRSSSRGDTQYF.